These 17 T cell receptor beta chains originate from one sample sequenced in a study of spatial heterogeneity in lung cancer (dated by TCRdb to the late 2010s). Study-wide findings and limitations: The tumor nonsynonymous mutation count correlated with the number of expanded alpha and beta TCRs within the tumor.

What the time point label conveys for this sample: sample taken at primary tumor resection. What these receptors recognize is not known. To prepare the library, 5' RACE was applied. Sequencer: NextSeq 500. TCRdb reprocessed the public reads (quality trimming at Q25 with fastp, clone calling with MiXCR) and kept in-frame beta chains. Each CDR3 protein appears once, grouped with its most common genes and DNA. This sample is represented by some 3,800 distinct CDR3 sequences; 8% to 9.5% of them were singletons. The ten largest clones add up to approximately 28% of the sample. The sequencing here drew on lung tumor tissue, taken at surgery. These receptors were collected from a male donor with early-stage non-small cell lung cancer.

In its sample, this clonotype is medium-sized. This chain uses TRBV20-1 with TRBJ1-5, with 12 bases aligning to TRBD1. Germline V gives CDR1 DFQATT, CDR2 SNEGSKA (reference sequence). CDR3 size: 15 residues. Trimming cost V 3 bases and J 7 bases; bases outside gene matches: 7. CDR3 sequence (DNA): TGCAGTGCTAGCCCGGGACAGGGGGCAGGGCAGCCCCAGCATTTT. This sequence encodes CSASPGQGAGQPQHF.

J is TRBJ2-2 and V is TRBV5-1, with TRBD2 matching over 9 bases. J was trimmed by 1 base and V by 4 bases; bases with no gene match: 2. Germline V lookup: CDR1 SGHRS, CDR2 YFSETQ. The CDR3 runs 15 residues. The CDR3, as DNA: TGCGCCAGCAGCCGGACTAGCGAGAACACCGGGGAGCTGTTTTTT. Encoded protein: CASSRTSENTGELFF.

The chain combines TRBV7-2 with TRBJ2-5, with D tentatively TRBD2 (5 bases). The germline gives CDR1 SGHTA, CDR2 FQGNSA. CDR3 length: 13 residues. V was cut by 6 bases and J by 1 base, with 9 bases left in between. CDR3 nucleotides: TGTGCCAGCAGGAGAGGGATCCAAGAGACCCAGTACTTC. This codes for CASRRGIQETQYF.

This clonotype rates as medium-sized. This chain links TRBV29-1 with TRBJ2-3; possibly TRBD2 for D (6 bases). V dropped 7 bases and J dropped 2 bases, with 10 bases sitting between them. The CDR3 extends over 12 amino acids. Germline CDR1 reads SQVTM; CDR2 reads ANQGSEA. The CDR3 reads CSGRADTDTQYF. In DNA, the CDR3 is TGCAGCGGGAGGGCCGACACAGATACGCAGTATTTT.

By share, this clonotype ranks as medium-sized. The chain couples TRBV20-1 to TRBJ1-4; maybe TRBD1 (5 bases). Germline V gene lookup returns CDR1 DFQATT and CDR2 SNEGSKA (reference sequence). Deletions cut 2 bases from V and 3 bases from J, with 7 bases between. CDR3 length: 13 amino acids. CDR3 sequence reads: CSARHRPNEKLFF. The CDR3 DNA sequence: TGCAGTGCTAGACACAGGCCTAATGAAAAACTGTTTTTT.

This clonotype has just a few counts. The chain joins TRBV12-3 or TRBV12-4 to TRBJ1-1; TRBD1 aligns across 9 bases. Trimming cost V 6 bases and J 1 base; bases outside gene matches: 9. CDR3 size: 16 residues. CDR3 sequence (DNA): TGTGCCAGCAGGTCGGCACAGGGGGCGCGGAACACTGAAGCTTTCTTT. Encoded protein: CASRSAQGARNTEAFF.

This clonotype was detected only a few times. The chain is built from TRBV7-9 and TRBJ2-5; D not resolved. CDR1 SEHNR and CDR2 FQNEAQ come from the germline V gene (reference sequence). Trimming cost V 7 bases and J 4 bases, with 13 bases left between them. CDR3 length: 13 amino acids. The CDR3 sequence is CASTTPGRETQYF. The CDR3 region has the DNA TGTGCCAGCACCACGCCGGGCCGAGAGACCCAGTACTTC.

Only a few counts were recorded for this clonotype. The chain has TRBV5-1 and TRBJ2-7; 9 bases map to TRBD1. V was clipped by 3 bases and J by 1 base; unmatched bases: 5. The germline V gene has CDR1 SGHRS and CDR2 YFSETQ. The CDR3 has 15 residues. CDR3 sequence: CASSWIGTGSYEQYF. CDR3 DNA: TGCGCCAGCAGCTGGATCGGGACAGGGTCCTACGAGCAGTACTTC.

J is TRBJ2-3 and V is TRBV5-1; no clear D. Germline CDR1 and CDR2: SGHRS and YFSETQ. V lost 5 bases to trimming and J lost 3 bases, with 7 bases between them. The CDR3 is 12 amino acids. The CDR3 coding sequence is TGCGCCAGCAGGGTCGGGACAGATACGCAGTATTTT. Translation: CASRVGTDTQYF.

In its sample, this clonotype ranks as medium-sized. The chain uses TRBV28 and TRBJ2-3, with 9 bases lining up with TRBD2. Losses at the gene ends were 2 bases for V and 2 bases for J; bases not matched to a gene: 5. The CDR3 extends over 16 amino acids. Germline CDR1 is MDHEN and CDR2 is SYDVKM. The CDR3 nucleotides read TGTGCCAGCAGTTTAGGACTAGCGATGTCCACAGATACGCAGTATTTT. Its translation is CASSLGLAMSTDTQYF.

In its sample, this clonotype ranks as medium-sized (0.01 to 0.1%). J is TRBJ2-6 and V is TRBV29-1; D is undetermined. The CDR3 contains 12 residues. Looked up from germline, CDR1 is SQVTM and CDR2 is ANQGSEA. The V and J ends lost 4 bases and 3 bases respectively, with 4 bases between them. The CDR3 region has the DNA TGCAGCGTTGTAAGTGGGGCCAACGTCCTGACTTTC. The encoded protein is CSVVSGANVLTF.

This clonotype was seen a few times. The rearrangement uses TRBV5-1 and TRBJ2-7, with 13 nucleotides matching TRBD2. V lost 2 bases, J lost 6 bases, and 5 bases stayed unmatched. This CDR3 region has 15 residues. From germline, CDR1 is SGHRS and CDR2 YFSETQ. This chain's CDR3 is CASSLLAGGPGEQYF. The CDR3 DNA reads TGCGCCAGCAGCTTACTAGCGGGAGGGCCCGGCGAGCAGTACTTC.

The chain employs TRBV5-1 and TRBJ1-1; D is uncertain. This CDR3 contains 14 residues. The ends were cut back, 0 bases at V and 1 base at J, with 7 bases in the middle. The germline CDR1 and CDR2 sequences are SGHRS and YFSETQ. The CDR3 is CASSLVGPNTEAFF. In DNA, the CDR3 is TGCGCCAGCAGCTTGGTCGGACCGAACACTGAAGCTTTCTTT.

This clonotype was seen more than once but under ten times. This rearrangement joins TRBV30 to TRBJ2-5; D possibly corresponds to TRBD1 (6 bases). V lost 4 bases and J 2 bases, leaving 23 bases between the germline ends. CDR3 length: 17 amino acids. The germline V gene encodes CDR1 GTSNPN and CDR2 SVGIG (reference sequence). CDR3 nucleotides: TGTGCCTGGATACCACCCCCCCATGTGGGGGCGCAAGAGACCCAGTACTTC. Protein sequence: CAWIPPPHVGAQETQYF.

The DNA for the CDR3 is TGTGCCAGCAGTTTAAGACAGGGGTTCGAGCAGTACTTC. It is translated as CASSLRQGFEQYF. The chain is built from TRBV27 and TRBJ2-7; 8 bases agree with TRBD1. V trimming: 2 bases; J trimming: 6 bases; junction bases outside the gene matches: 3. In germline, CDR1 is MNHEY, CDR2 SMNVEV (reference sequence). The CDR3 is made up of 13 amino acids.

By sample share, this clonotype is medium-sized (0.01 to 0.1%). The V and J genes are TRBV4-3 and TRBJ1-1; 8 bases match TRBD1. From germline, CDR1 is LGHNA and CDR2 YSLEER. This CDR3 is built from 16 residues. The J segment lost 4 bases and the V segment lost 0 bases, leaving 7 bases of the junction unmatched. The CDR3 coding sequence is TGCGCCAGCAGCCAAGAATACGGACAGGGTGGCACTGAAGCTTTCTTT. Protein product: CASSQEYGQGGTEAFF.

This clonotype was observed at least ten times. V gene TRBV9 combines with J gene TRBJ1-4; 9 bases align to TRBD1. The germline V gene encodes CDR1 SGDLS and CDR2 YYNGEE. The CDR3 has 18 amino acids. With V trimmed by 4 bases and J by 5 bases, 15 bases remained unmatched. The CDR3 protein is CASSPRTGTGTKNEKLFF. The CDR3 DNA reads as TGTGCCAGCAGCCCAAGAACCGGGACAGGGACCAAGAATGAAAAACTGTTTTTT.